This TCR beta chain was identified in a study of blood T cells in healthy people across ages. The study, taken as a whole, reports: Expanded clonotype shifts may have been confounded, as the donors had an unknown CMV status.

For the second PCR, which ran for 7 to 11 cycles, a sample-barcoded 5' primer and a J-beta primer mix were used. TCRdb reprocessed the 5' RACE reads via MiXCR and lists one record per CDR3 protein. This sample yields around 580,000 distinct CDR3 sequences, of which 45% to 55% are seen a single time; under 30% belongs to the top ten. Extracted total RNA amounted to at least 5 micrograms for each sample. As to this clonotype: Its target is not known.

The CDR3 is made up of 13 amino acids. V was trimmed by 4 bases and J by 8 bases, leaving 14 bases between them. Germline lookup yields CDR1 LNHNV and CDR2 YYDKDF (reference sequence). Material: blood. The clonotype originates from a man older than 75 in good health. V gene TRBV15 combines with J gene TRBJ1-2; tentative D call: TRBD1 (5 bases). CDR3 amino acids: CATSTKSSGGYTF. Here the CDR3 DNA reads TGTGCCACCAGCACAAAATCCTCAGGGGGCTACACCTTC.